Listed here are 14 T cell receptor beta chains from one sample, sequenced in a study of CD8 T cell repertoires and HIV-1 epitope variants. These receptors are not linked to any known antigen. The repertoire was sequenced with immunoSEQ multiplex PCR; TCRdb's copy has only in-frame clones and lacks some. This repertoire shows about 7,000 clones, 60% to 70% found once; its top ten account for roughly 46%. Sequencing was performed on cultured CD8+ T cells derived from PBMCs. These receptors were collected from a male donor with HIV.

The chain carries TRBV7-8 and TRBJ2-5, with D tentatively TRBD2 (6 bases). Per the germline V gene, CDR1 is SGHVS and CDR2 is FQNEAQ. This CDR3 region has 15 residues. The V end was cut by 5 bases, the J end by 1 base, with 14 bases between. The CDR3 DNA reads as TGTGCCAGCAGCCCAAGGAGGGGATTCCAAGAGACCCAGTACTTC. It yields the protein CASSPRRGFQETQYF. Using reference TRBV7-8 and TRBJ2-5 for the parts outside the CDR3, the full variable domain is GAGVSQSPRYKVAKRGQDVALRCDPISGHVSLFWYQQALGQGPEFLTYFQNEAQLDKSGLPSDRFFAERPEGSVSTLKIQRTQQEDSAVYLCASSPRRGFQETQYFGPGTRLLVL.

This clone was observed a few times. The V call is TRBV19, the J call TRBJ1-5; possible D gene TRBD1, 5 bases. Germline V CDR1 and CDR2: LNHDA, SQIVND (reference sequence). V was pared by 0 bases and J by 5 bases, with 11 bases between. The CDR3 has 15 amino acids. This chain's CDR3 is CASSIDIRGDQPQHF. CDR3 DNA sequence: TGTGCCAGTAGTATAGATATTCGGGGGGATCAGCCCCAGCATTTT.

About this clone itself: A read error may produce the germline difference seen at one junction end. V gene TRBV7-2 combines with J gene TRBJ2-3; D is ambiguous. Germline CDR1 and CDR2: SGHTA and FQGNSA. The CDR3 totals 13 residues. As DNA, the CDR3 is TGTGCCAGCAGCACCATTGGCACGGATACGCAGTATTTT. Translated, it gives CASSTIGTDTQYF.

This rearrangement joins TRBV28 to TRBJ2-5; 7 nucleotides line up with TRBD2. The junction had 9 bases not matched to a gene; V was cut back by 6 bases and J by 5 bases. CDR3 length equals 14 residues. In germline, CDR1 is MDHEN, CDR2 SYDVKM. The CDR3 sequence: CASRGEGGKETQYF. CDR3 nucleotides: TGTGCCAGCAGAGGGGAGGGTGGGAAGGAGACCCAGTACTTC.

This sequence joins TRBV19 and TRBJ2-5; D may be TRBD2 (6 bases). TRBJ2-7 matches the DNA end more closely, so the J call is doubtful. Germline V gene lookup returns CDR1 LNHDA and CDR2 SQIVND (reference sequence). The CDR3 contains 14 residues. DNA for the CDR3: TGTGCCAGTAGTATATATGGCGGGGCCTACGAGCAGTACTTC. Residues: CASSIYGGAYEQYF.

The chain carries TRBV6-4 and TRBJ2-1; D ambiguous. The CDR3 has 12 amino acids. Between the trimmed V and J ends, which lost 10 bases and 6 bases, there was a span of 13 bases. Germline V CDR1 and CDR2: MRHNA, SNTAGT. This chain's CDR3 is CATKAPGNEQFF. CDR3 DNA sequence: TGTGCCACCAAGGCCCCGGGCAATGAGCAGTTCTTC.

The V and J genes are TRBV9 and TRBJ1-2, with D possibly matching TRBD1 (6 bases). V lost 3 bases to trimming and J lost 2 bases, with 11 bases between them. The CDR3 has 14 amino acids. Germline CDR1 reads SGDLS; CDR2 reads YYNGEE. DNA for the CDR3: TGTGCCAGCAGCGGACAGGTGACAAACTATGGCTACACCTTC. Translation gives CASSGQVTNYGYTF. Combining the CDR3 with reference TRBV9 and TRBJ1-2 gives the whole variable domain DSGVTQTPKHLITATGQRVTLRCSPRSGDLSVYWYQQSLDQGLQFLIQYYNGEERAKGNILERFSAQQFPDLHSELNLSSLELGDSALYFCASSGQVTNYGYTFGSGTRLTVV.

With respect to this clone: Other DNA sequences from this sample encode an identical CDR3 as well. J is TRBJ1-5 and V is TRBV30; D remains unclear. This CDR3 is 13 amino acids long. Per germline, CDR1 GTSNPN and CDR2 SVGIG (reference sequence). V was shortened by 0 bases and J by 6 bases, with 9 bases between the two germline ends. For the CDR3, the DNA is TGTGCCTGGAGTGTACGTGGTCTTCAGCCCCAGCATTTT. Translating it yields CAWSVRGLQPQHF.

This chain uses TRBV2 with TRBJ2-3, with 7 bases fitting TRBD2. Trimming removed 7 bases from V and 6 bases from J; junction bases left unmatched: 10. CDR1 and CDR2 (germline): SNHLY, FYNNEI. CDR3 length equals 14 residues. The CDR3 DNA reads TGTGCCAGCAACGGCGGGAGCGACGCGGATACGCAGTATTTT. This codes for CASNGGSDADTQYF.

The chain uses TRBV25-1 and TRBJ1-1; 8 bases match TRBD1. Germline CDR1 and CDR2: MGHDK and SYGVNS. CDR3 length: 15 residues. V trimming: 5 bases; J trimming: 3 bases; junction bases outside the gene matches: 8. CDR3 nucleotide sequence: TGTGCCAGCAGTCCCTACAGGGGGAATGACACTGAAGCTTTCTTT. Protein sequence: CASSPYRGNDTEAFF.

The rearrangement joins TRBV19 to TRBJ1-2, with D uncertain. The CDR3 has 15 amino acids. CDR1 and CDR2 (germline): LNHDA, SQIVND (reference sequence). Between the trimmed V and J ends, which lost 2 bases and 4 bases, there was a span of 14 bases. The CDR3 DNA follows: TGTGCCAGTAGTATAAAGGGCCAGACCCTCTATGGCTACACCTTC. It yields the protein CASSIKGQTLYGYTF.

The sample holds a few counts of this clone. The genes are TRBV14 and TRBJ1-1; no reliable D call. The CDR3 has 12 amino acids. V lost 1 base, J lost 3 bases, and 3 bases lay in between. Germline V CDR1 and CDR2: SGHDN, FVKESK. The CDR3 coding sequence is TGTGCCAGCAGCCAAGGGGACACTGAAGCTTTCTTT. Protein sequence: CASSQGDTEAFF.

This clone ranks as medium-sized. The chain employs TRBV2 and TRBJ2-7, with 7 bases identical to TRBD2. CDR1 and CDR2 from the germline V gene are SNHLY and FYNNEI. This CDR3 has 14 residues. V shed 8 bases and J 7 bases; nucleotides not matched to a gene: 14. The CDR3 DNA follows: TGTGCCAGCCAGCACGGAGCGGGGCTTGGGGAGCAGTACTTC. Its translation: CASQHGAGLGEQYF.

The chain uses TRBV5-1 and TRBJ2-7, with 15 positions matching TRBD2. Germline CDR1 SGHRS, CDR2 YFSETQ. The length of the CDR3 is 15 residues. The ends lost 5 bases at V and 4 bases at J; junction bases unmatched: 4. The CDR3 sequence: CASSWTSGGGYEQYF. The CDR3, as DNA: TGCGCCAGCAGTTGGACTAGCGGGGGGGGGTACGAGCAGTACTTC. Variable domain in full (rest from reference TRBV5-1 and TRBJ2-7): KAGVTQTPRYLIKTRGQQVTLSCSPISGHRSVSWYQQTPGQGLQFLFEYFSETQRNKGNFPGRFSGRQFSNSRSEMNVSTLELGDSALYLCASSWTSGGGYEQYFGPGTRLTVT.